Presented here are 29 T cell receptor beta chains from one specimen sequenced in a study of blood T cells in healthy people across ages. Through a sample-barcoded 5' primer and a J-beta primer mix, a second PCR was run for roughly 7 to 12 cycles. TCRdb called the 5' RACE reads again in MiXCR, with one record for every CDR3 protein. The sample records roughly 2 million distinct CDR3 sequences, around 48% being singletons. Material: blood. These receptors came from a woman in her thirties or forties in good health.

A few counts support this clonotype. The J gene is TRBJ2-1, the V gene TRBV15; either TRBD1 or TRBD2 may fit D (6 bases each). Looked up from germline, CDR1 is LNHNV and CDR2 is YYDKDF (reference sequence). Trimming cost V 11 bases and J 0 bases, with 14 bases left between them. CDR3 length equals 14 residues. In nucleotides, the CDR3 is TGTGCCGTCGGGGGCCGGAGCTCCTACAATGAGCAGTTCTTC. Protein product: CAVGGRSSYNEQFF.

This clonotype came up a few times. The V gene is TRBV6-2 or TRBV6-3, the J gene TRBJ2-6; no definite D call. The V gene lost 11 bases and the J gene lost 11 bases, with 16 bases spanning the gap. The CDR3 extends over 12 amino acids. Germline values: CDR1 MNHEY, CDR2 SVGEGT. The CDR3 DNA follows: TGTGCCCTAAAGGGCCCTGCGGACGTCCTGACTTTC. This encodes CALKGPADVLTF.

The gene calls are TRBV29-1 and TRBJ2-6; D is uncertain. With 4 bases removed from V and 1 base from J, the gap between germline ends came to 8 bases. Per the germline V gene, CDR1 is SQVTM and CDR2 is ANQGSEA. The CDR3 length is 14 residues. CDR3 DNA: TGCAGCGTTGGGGCCTCGTCTGGGGCCAACGTCCTGACTTTC. This sequence encodes CSVGASSGANVLTF.

The CDR3 loop is CASDWGGETQYF. CDR3 coding DNA: TGTGCCAGCGATTGGGGTGGCGAGACCCAGTACTTC. The V call is TRBV6-2 or TRBV6-3, the J call TRBJ2-5; D unresolved. There are 12 residues in the CDR3. Germline V gene data show CDR1 as MNHEY and CDR2 as SVGEGT. V shed 8 bases and J shed 5 bases, with 12 bases lying between them.

This chain links TRBV25-1 with TRBJ1-1, with TRBD1 matching 7 bases. J lost 2 bases, V lost 0 bases, and 3 bases had no gene match. Per the germline V gene, CDR1 is MGHDK and CDR2 is SYGVNS. The CDR3 sequence is 15 residues long. The DNA for the CDR3 is TGTGCCAGCAGTGAATATCGGGACAGTAACACTGAAGCTTTCTTT. Translating gives CASSEYRDSNTEAFF. Combining the CDR3 with reference TRBV25-1 and TRBJ1-1 gives the whole variable domain EADIYQTPRYLVIGTGKKITLECSQTMGHDKMYWYQQDPGMELHLIHYSYGVNSTEKGDLSSESTVSRIRTEHFPLTLESARPSHTSQYLCASSEYRDSNTEAFFGQGTRLTVV.

Note on this clonotype: A much larger clone differs from this one at a single base, so this may be a read error. CDR3 bases: TGCGCCAGCGGCCGGGGACAGGGATTAAACGAGCAGTACTTC. Protein product: CASGRGQGLNEQYF. The gene calls are TRBV4-3 and TRBJ2-7, with TRBD1 matching 9 bases. V shed 8 bases and J 5 bases; nucleotides not matched to a gene: 10. CDR3 size: 14 residues. Germline V gene sequence: CDR1 LGHNA, CDR2 YSLEER.

In this sample, this clonotype turned up a few times. The chain uses TRBV6-5 and TRBJ2-3; 13 bases align to TRBD2. This CDR3 region has 18 residues. Germline V lookup: CDR1 MNHEY, CDR2 SVGAGI. The trim removed 5 bases at V and 3 bases at J, leaving 11 bases unmatched. CDR3 region: CASSHDSWTSGGTDTQYF. CDR3 DNA: TGTGCCAGCAGTCACGATTCTTGGACTAGCGGGGGTACAGATACGCAGTATTTT.

This clonotype came up once. A junction end diverges from the germline sequence, so it may reflect a read error. The chain combines TRBV28 with TRBJ2-3, with TRBD2 as a possible D gene (5 bases). This CDR3 has 13 residues. The germline CDR1 and CDR2 sequences are MDHEN and SYDVKM. Written as DNA, the CDR3 is TGTGTCAGCAGCCTACATCGGAGGGATACGCAGTATTTT. Protein product: CVSSLHRRDTQYF.

A few counts support this clonotype. The chain employs TRBV20-1 and TRBJ2-3; TRBD2 aligns across 11 bases. The CDR3 loop spans 16 amino acids. V gave up 1 base and J gave up 0 bases; unmatched junction bases: 3. Germline V gene sequence: CDR1 DFQATT, CDR2 SNEGSKA (reference sequence). DNA of the CDR3: TGCAGTGCTAGAGCCGGGACTAGCGGTAGCACAGATACGCAGTATTTT. Residues: CSARAGTSGSTDTQYF.

The gene calls are TRBV12-3 or TRBV12-4 and TRBJ2-6, with D possibly TRBD2 on 6 matching bases. This CDR3 is 15 amino acids long. With 4 bases removed from V and 4 bases from J, the gap between germline ends came to 11 bases. CDR3 sequence: CASSSLGGGANVLTF. The CDR3 DNA reads as TGTGCCAGCAGTTCTTTGGGGGGAGGGGCCAACGTCCTGACTTTC.

In its sample, this clonotype was seen a few times. This sequence joins TRBV20-1 and TRBJ2-1, with 7 bases matching TRBD2. Germline trimming cut 0 bases from V and 12 bases from J; bases unmatched to any gene: 11. CDR3 length: 14 amino acids. Germline V gene data show CDR1 as DFQATT and CDR2 as SNEGSKA (reference sequence). The DNA for the CDR3 is TGCAGTGCTAGAGATCCGGGACTACCTTTTGTGCAGTTCTTC. Its translation is CSARDPGLPFVQFF.

The J gene is TRBJ1-5, the V gene TRBV5-1; 8 positions agree with TRBD1. The CDR3 contains 16 residues. CDR1 and CDR2 (germline): SGHRS, YFSETQ. V lost 0 bases to trimming and J lost 2 bases; unmatched junction nucleotides: 4. CDR3 nucleotide sequence: TGCGCCAGCAGCTTGGGGACAGGGAATGGCAATCAGCCCCAGCATTTT. This sequence encodes CASSLGTGNGNQPQHF.

V and J are TRBV27 and TRBJ2-3; D uncertain. Between the trimmed V and J ends, which lost 5 bases and 5 bases, there was a span of 14 bases. CDR1 and CDR2 from the germline V gene are MNHEY and SMNVEV (reference sequence). CDR3 size: 14 residues. The CDR3 DNA sequence: TGTGCCAGCAGTCCATATGTGGACCAAGATACGCAGTATTTT. Protein: CASSPYVDQDTQYF.

This clonotype was seen once. The V gene is TRBV3-1, the J gene TRBJ2-1; 13 bases fit TRBD2. Germline values: CDR1 LGHDT, CDR2 YNNKEL (reference sequence). V lost 3 bases, J lost 6 bases, and 5 bases stayed unmatched. The CDR3 totals 16 residues. For the CDR3, the DNA is TGTGCCAGCAGCCACGTCACTAGCGGGGGGGTCAATGAGCAGTTCTTC. It yields the protein CASSHVTSGGVNEQFF.

The chain couples TRBV9 to TRBJ2-7; D is unresolved. V was shortened by 0 bases and J by 2 bases, with 6 bases between the two germline ends. This CDR3 is 13 amino acids long. Germline CDR1 reads SGDLS; CDR2 reads YYNGEE. The CDR3 DNA reads as TGTGCCAGCAGCGTAGGAATCGCCTACGAGCAGTACTTC. Protein product: CASSVGIAYEQYF.

This clonotype was seen a few times. This rearrangement joins TRBV2 to TRBJ2-5, with TRBD2 identical over 9 bases. CDR3 size: 17 residues. Germline CDR1 and CDR2: SNHLY and FYNNEI. With V trimmed by 3 bases and J by 2 bases, 10 bases remained unmatched. CDR3 in DNA: TGTGCCAGCAGTGATCCTGGTTCCCTAGCGGGGCAAGAGACCCAGTACTTC. The encoded protein is CASSDPGSLAGQETQYF.

The V and J genes are TRBV25-1 and TRBJ1-2; tentative D call: TRBD1 (6 bases). The CDR3 totals 16 residues. From germline, CDR1 is MGHDK and CDR2 SYGVNS. Trimming removed 0 bases from V and 2 bases from J, with 13 bases in between. The CDR3 loop is CASSEYARTANYGYTF. The CDR3 DNA is TGTGCCAGCAGTGAATATGCTAGGACAGCCAACTATGGCTACACCTTC.

This rearrangement joins TRBV7-2 to TRBJ2-1, with 13 bases lining up with TRBD2. CDR3 length equals 17 residues. The V gene's germline CDR1 is SGHTA and CDR2 FQGNSA. V was clipped by 4 bases and J by 7 bases; unmatched bases: 10. CDR3 DNA sequence: TGTGCCAGCAGCTCCCTTGGGGGACTAGCGGGGTCAAATGAGCAGTTCTTC. Translation: CASSSLGGLAGSNEQFF. The full variable domain, its missing parts supplied by reference TRBV7-2 and TRBJ2-1, is GAGVSQSPSNKVTEKGKDVELRCDPISGHTALYWYRQSLGQGLEFLIYFQGNSAPDKSGLPSDRFSAERTGGSVSTLTIQRTQQEDSAVYLCASSSLGGLAGSNEQFFGPGTRLTVL.

The rearrangement joins TRBV7-8 to TRBJ1-5, with a weak D call TRBD1 (5 bases). The CDR3 has 17 residues. The V end was cut by 3 bases, the J end by 6 bases, with 21 bases between. CDR1 SGHVS and CDR2 FQNEAQ come from the germline V gene. CDR3 region: CASSLLPGTQAAQPQHF. CDR3 in DNA: TGTGCCAGCAGCTTGCTCCCCGGGACCCAGGCGGCTCAGCCCCAGCATTTT.

The sample holds a few counts of this clonotype. The chain is built from TRBV29-1 and TRBJ2-1; D might be TRBD1 (6 bases). CDR3 length: 15 amino acids. Germline CDR1 reads SQVTM; CDR2 reads ANQGSEA. V was clipped by 7 bases and J by 5 bases, with 21 bases between them. The CDR3 loop reads CSAPAQGFYHNEQFF. DNA for the CDR3: TGCAGCGCCCCGGCACAGGGTTTCTACCACAATGAGCAGTTCTTC.

This chain connects TRBV28 to TRBJ2-5; D uncertain. Trimming stripped 6 bases from V and 13 bases from J, with 30 bases between. Germline CDR1 is MDHEN and CDR2 is SYDVKM. The CDR3 has 16 residues. CDR3 nucleotide sequence: TGTGCCAGCAGCTTGCTAGGAAGTTTTACTGGGAAGGGTGGGTACTTC. It codes for CASSLLGSFTGKGGYF.

The chain joins TRBV5-1 to TRBJ2-1; 9 bases align to TRBD2. This CDR3 is 15 amino acids long. Germline V gene lookup returns CDR1 SGHRS and CDR2 YFSETQ. Germline trimming cut 4 bases from V and 5 bases from J; bases unmatched to any gene: 7. The CDR3 spells CASSPGTSSNNEQFF. DNA for the CDR3: TGCGCCAGCAGCCCTGGGACTAGCAGTAACAATGAGCAGTTCTTC.

The rearrangement links TRBV19 to TRBJ2-7; possibly TRBD1 for D (6 bases). CDR1 and CDR2 from the germline V gene are LNHDA and SQIVND (reference sequence). The CDR3 runs 14 residues. The ends were cut back, 7 bases at V and 5 bases at J, with 18 bases in the middle. The CDR3 DNA sequence: TGTGCCAGTACCCTATGGCCAGGGGCCGACGAGCAGTACTTC. Its protein is CASTLWPGADEQYF.

The V and J genes are TRBV5-1 and TRBJ1-1; D is undetermined. Germline assignment: CDR1 SGHRS and CDR2 YFSETQ. The length of the CDR3 is 14 residues. With 4 bases removed from V and 3 bases from J, the gap between germline ends came to 13 bases. The DNA for the CDR3 is TGCGCCAGCAGCCGCTACGACGTAGACACTGAAGCTTTCTTT. This gives the protein CASSRYDVDTEAFF.

CDR3 residues: CASSVGPLKGNEQFF. The CDR3 nucleotides are TGTGCCAGCAGCGTAGGTCCCCTTAAAGGAAATGAGCAGTTCTTC. The chain joins TRBV9 to TRBJ2-1; D is ambiguous. CDR1 and CDR2 (germline): SGDLS, YYNGEE. The CDR3 is 15 residues long. V was clipped by 0 bases and J by 7 bases, with 14 bases between them.

The J gene is TRBJ2-1, the V gene TRBV25-1; D might be TRBD2 (6 bases). V lost 5 bases and J 13 bases, leaving 24 bases between the germline ends. The CDR3 contains 15 residues. Germline V CDR1 and CDR2: MGHDK, SYGVNS. The CDR3 bases are TGTGCCAGCAGTATACCGGGACTCAGAGAAGAGACCCAGTTCTTC. Encoded protein: CASSIPGLREETQFF.

This clonotype was recorded many times. V is TRBV7-8 and J is TRBJ2-1; D might be TRBD1 (6 bases). Germline V gene data show CDR1 as SGHVS and CDR2 as FQNEAQ. V was clipped by 6 bases and J by 2 bases, with 14 bases between them. CDR3 size: 15 residues. In nucleotides, the CDR3 is TGTGCCAGCAGTCCGGGACAAGGGACCTACAATGAGCAGTTCTTC. Translated, it gives CASSPGQGTYNEQFF.

The chain has TRBV3-1 and TRBJ2-7, with 10 bases that match TRBD1. CDR1 is LGHDT, CDR2 YNNKEL, per germline (reference sequence). V shed 4 bases, J shed 4 bases, and the junction held 7 bases outside the gene matches. The CDR3 runs 15 residues. The CDR3 DNA is TGTGCCAGCAGCCTCGGACAGGGGGACCTTTACGAGCAGTACTTC. Protein: CASSLGQGDLYEQYF.

The chain employs TRBV28 and TRBJ2-1, with 8 bases that match TRBD1. The junction had 9 bases not matched to a gene; V was cut back by 6 bases and J by 2 bases. This CDR3 comprises 16 residues. Looked up from germline, CDR1 is MDHEN and CDR2 is SYDVKM. Here the CDR3 DNA reads TGTGCCAGCAGCTCCCGCCGGGACAGGCCCTACAATGAGCAGTTCTTC. The encoded protein is CASSSRRDRPYNEQFF.